The rows below give T cell receptor beta chains drawn from one sample of a study of early T cells in non-severe SARS-CoV-2 infection. In TCRdb, the 5' RACE reads were re-called with MiXCR into one record per CDR3 protein. This sample has approximately 69,000 distinct CDR3 sequences, with over 9.5% found just once. Sample: whole blood. These receptors were collected from an adult who was a healthcare worker with PCR-confirmed SARS-CoV-2 infection or an uninfected control (not recorded which). Both conserved end residues are part of each CDR3. The order of the fields is CDR3 length, clone size, D gene, V gene, J gene, CDR3 DNA, CDR3 protein. The D gene is left open where the match is weak. Not every row has a clone size; where given, it reads once, few, many or a size class.

14	many	TRBD2	TRBV29-1	TRBJ2-1	TGCAGCGCAGACACTAGCGGAGTTTACAATGAGCAGTTCTTC	CSADTSGVYNEQFF
14	many	-	TRBV9	TRBJ2-3	TGTGCCAGCAGCCGAACAGGAAGCACAGATACGCAGTATTTT	CASSRTGSTDTQYF
17	-	-	TRBV20-1	TRBJ1-5	TGCAGTGCTAGGAGGGCTGGGGGAATGGGGAGCAATCAGCCCCAGCATTTT	CSARRAGGMGSNQPQHF
19	many	-	TRBV14	TRBJ1-6	TGTGCCAGCAGCCAAAGGCCCGCTATTTCGGGGGTCGGTAATTCACCCCTCCACTTT	CASSQRPAISGVGNSPLHF
12	-	TRBD2	TRBV10-3	TRBJ2-6	TGTGCCAGCAGGGAGGGGACCAACGTCCTGACTTTC	CASREGTNVLTF
11	once	-	TRBV6-1	TRBJ1-2	TGTGCCTCAGCCGACAACTATGGCTACACCTTC	CASADNYGYTF
15	many	TRBD1	TRBV4-2	TRBJ1-2	TGTGCCAGCAGCCAGGCGACAGGGGACGGCTATGGCTACACCTTC	CASSQATGDGYGYTF
15	many	-	TRBV24-1	TRBJ2-1	TGTGCCACCAGTGACCCGGCGGGCTCCTACAATGAGCAGTTCTTC	CATSDPAGSYNEQFF
15	few	-	TRBV7-2	TRBJ1-5	TGTGCCAGCAGCCTGCTGGGAGCGCACAATCAGCCCCAGCATTTT	CASSLLGAHNQPQHF
13	few	-	TRBV7-3	TRBJ2-5	TGTGCCAGCAGCTTAAATGGGGGCCAGACCCAGTACTTC	CASSLNGGQTQYF